Below are 29 T cell receptor beta chains sequenced from a single sample in a study of T cells of healthy individuals. TCRdb re-called the 5' RACE reads with MiXCR, one entry per CDR3 protein. Of around 53,000 distinct CDR3 sequences detected, 14% to 15% appear once; the ten largest clones hold about 15%. These receptors came from a human donor in good health.

This clonotype was seen more than once but under ten times. The chain recombines TRBV2 with TRBJ2-5, with D tentatively TRBD1 or TRBD2 (5 bases each). This CDR3 has 14 amino acids. Trimming shortened V by 6 bases and J by 1 base, and 12 bases separated the two germline ends. CDR1 is SNHLY and CDR2 is FYNNEI in the germline V gene. The CDR3 loop is CASREQEAQETQYF. CDR3 nucleotide sequence: TGTGCCAGCAGGGAACAGGAGGCCCAAGAGACCCAGTACTTC.

There are a few counts of this clonotype. The chain employs TRBV2 and TRBJ1-3; unclear D gene. Germline CDR1 is SNHLY and CDR2 is FYNNEI. The CDR3 extends over 13 amino acids. V was trimmed by 10 bases and J by 0 bases, leaving 10 bases between them. The DNA of the CDR3 is TGTGCCACCCTTACGGGCTCTGGAAACACCATATATTTT. It codes for CATLTGSGNTIYF.

This clonotype came up once. A read error may explain this, as a much larger clone is one base away. The V and J genes are TRBV4-3 and TRBJ2-7; 7 bases are a match to TRBD1. Trimming cost V 1 base and J 2 bases; bases outside gene matches: 5. Germline assignment: CDR1 LGHNA and CDR2 YSLEER. There are 15 residues in the CDR3. DNA for the CDR3: TGCGCCAGCAGCCAAGCAGACAGGGACACCTACGAGCAGTACTTC. Translated, it gives CASSQADRDTYEQYF.

This clonotype was counted at least ten times. The V gene is TRBV20-1, the J gene TRBJ2-3, with 12 nucleotides matching TRBD2. J gave up 5 bases and V 6 bases, and 3 bases lay outside the gene matches. CDR1 and CDR2 (germline): DFQATT, SNEGSKA (reference sequence). The CDR3 extends over 13 amino acids. CDR3 protein: CSAMTSGRDTQYF. The CDR3 bases are TGCAGTGCCATGACTAGCGGGAGAGATACGCAGTATTTT.

This clonotype was seen many times. The chain couples TRBV7-2 to TRBJ2-7, with 9 bases fitting TRBD1. Unmatched junction bases numbered 14, after V lost 5 bases and J lost 12 bases. The CDR3 is 14 amino acids. Per the germline V gene, CDR1 is SGHTA and CDR2 is FQGNSA. The CDR3 coding sequence is TGTGCCAGCAGCCCCCGGGGCGACAGGGGGGCTCCGTACTTC. Translating it yields CASSPRGDRGAPYF.

There are a few counts of this clonotype. The chain carries TRBV6-2 or TRBV6-3 and TRBJ1-5; possible D gene TRBD1, 5 bases. Per the germline V gene, CDR1 is MNHEY and CDR2 is SVGEGT. Trimming stripped 8 bases from V and 1 base from J, with 15 bases between. The CDR3 is 15 residues long. In DNA form, the CDR3 reads TGTGCCAGCCAACCTAGGACAATCAGCAATCAGCCCCAGCATTTT. Its translation is CASQPRTISNQPQHF.

This clonotype was counted only a few times. This chain uses TRBV12-3 or TRBV12-4 with TRBJ1-2; D uncertain. CDR3 length: 15 residues. V lost 11 bases and J 4 bases, leaving 23 bases between the germline ends. The CDR3 region is CAGSRGAAGGYGYTF. The CDR3 DNA sequence: TGTGCCGGGAGTCGAGGCGCCGCCGGCGGCTATGGCTACACCTTC.

This clonotype appeared a few times. V gene TRBV7-9 combines with J gene TRBJ2-3, with a weak D call TRBD1 (5 bases). The V gene lost 5 bases and the J gene lost 1 base, with 10 bases spanning the gap. The germline gives CDR1 SEHNR, CDR2 FQNEAQ (reference sequence). The CDR3 runs 14 residues. The CDR3 sequence: CASSLRVGTDTQYF. CDR3 nucleotide sequence: TGTGCCAGCAGCCTCAGGGTTGGCACAGATACGCAGTATTTT.

This chain uses TRBV27 with TRBJ2-5, with D perhaps TRBD1 or TRBD2 (5 bases each). Trimming removed 5 bases at V and 5 bases at J, with 12 bases between. CDR1 MNHEY and CDR2 SMNVEV come from the germline V gene (reference sequence). This CDR3 is built from 13 residues. CDR3 sequence: CASSQGRDETQYF. CDR3 coding DNA: TGTGCCAGCAGTCAGGGCAGGGACGAGACCCAGTACTTC.

The sample holds many counts of this clonotype. V and J are TRBV6-5 and TRBJ2-3, with D unresolved. V lost 3 bases, J lost 2 bases, and 9 bases lay in between. This CDR3 is built from 14 residues. CDR1 MNHEY and CDR2 SVGAGI come from the germline V gene. The CDR3 nucleotides read TGTGCCAGCAGTTATGGGCAGCTCACAGATACGCAGTATTTT. It codes for CASSYGQLTDTQYF.

This clonotype appeared a few times. This sequence joins TRBV2 and TRBJ2-2; 8 bases are shared with TRBD2. V gave up 10 bases and J gave up 7 bases; unmatched junction bases: 14. The germline V gene has CDR1 SNHLY and CDR2 FYNNEI. The CDR3 totals 15 residues. CDR3 loop: CATQGPGGRGGELFF. For the CDR3, the DNA is TGTGCCACCCAAGGACCGGGGGGGCGAGGCGGGGAGCTGTTTTTT.

The chain joins TRBV5-4 to TRBJ1-2; 8 bases are shared with TRBD1. The ends lost 10 bases at V and 8 bases at J; junction bases unmatched: 13. Germline CDR1 and CDR2: SGHNT and YYREEE (reference sequence). The CDR3 spans 13 residues. The CDR3 bases are TGTGCCTTCCTGGACCTACAGGGGGAAGGCTACACCTTC. Protein product: CAFLDLQGEGYTF.

This clonotype came up a few times. The chain recombines TRBV3-1 with TRBJ2-7; D gene ambiguous. CDR1 LGHDT and CDR2 YNNKEL come from the germline V gene (reference sequence). CDR3 size: 12 residues. Trimming removed 1 base at V and 5 bases at J, with 6 bases between. The CDR3 nucleotides read TGTGCCAGCAGCCAAGTAAGGAACGAGCAGTACTTC. Its protein is CASSQVRNEQYF.

This clonotype was seen ten or more times. The genes are TRBV29-1 and TRBJ1-2, with a possible D match to TRBD1 (5 bases). Germline V gives CDR1 SQVTM, CDR2 ANQGSEA. This CDR3 region has 11 residues. With 4 bases removed from V and 4 bases from J, the gap between germline ends came to 7 bases. The CDR3 DNA follows: TGCAGCGTTGGAGGGGTCTATGGCTACACCTTC. Translated, it gives CSVGGVYGYTF.

There are many counts of this clonotype. The chain has TRBV6-6 and TRBJ1-5; TRBD1 might be the D (5 bases). Trimming pared 5 bases from V and 4 bases from J, leaving 9 bases between. CDR1 is MNHNY and CDR2 is SVGAGI in the germline V gene (reference sequence). This CDR3 region has 13 residues. CDR3 in amino acids: CASSDQGNQPQHF. Here the CDR3 DNA reads TGTGCCAGCAGTGATCAGGGAAATCAGCCCCAGCATTTT.

Many counts were recorded for this clonotype. V gene TRBV7-2 combines with J gene TRBJ1-2; D is unresolved. CDR1 SGHTA and CDR2 FQGNSA come from the germline V gene. Trimming took 8 bases from V and 4 from J, leaving 17 bases between them. This CDR3 spans 14 amino acids. The CDR3 nucleotides read TGTGCCAGCGCATCTGAGGCCTCACTCTATGGCTACACCTTC. Encoded protein: CASASEASLYGYTF.

Ten or more counts support this clonotype. The chain employs TRBV5-1 and TRBJ2-4, with TRBD2 matching 8 bases. The germline gives CDR1 SGHRS, CDR2 YFSETQ. CDR3 length equals 16 residues. J lost 13 bases, V lost 0 bases, and 15 bases had no gene match. In nucleotides, the CDR3 is TGCGCCAGCAGCTTGGACGGAGCGGGGGCGACGGGTTTCCAGTACTTC. Residues: CASSLDGAGATGFQYF.

The chain employs TRBV6-5 and TRBJ2-5; 8 bases are a match to TRBD2. CDR3 length: 15 residues. Trimming took 2 bases from V and 2 from J; bases not matched to a gene: 4. Germline CDR1 is MNHEY and CDR2 is SVGAGI. The CDR3 sequence is CASSYQREGQETQYF. In nucleotides, the CDR3 is TGTGCCAGCAGTTACCAACGGGAGGGGCAAGAGACCCAGTACTTC.

The chain carries TRBV10-2 and TRBJ2-5; 10 positions agree with TRBD2. The germline V gene encodes CDR1 WSHSY and CDR2 SAAADI. This CDR3 is 13 amino acids long. V lost 4 bases and J lost 9; bases outside the gene matches: 5. Here the CDR3 DNA reads TGCGCCAGCAGTGCGGGACTAGCGTTACCCCAGTACTTC. Residues: CASSAGLALPQYF.

This clonotype was seen at least ten times. J is TRBJ1-4 and V is TRBV20-1, with 10 bases identical to TRBD1. V shed 6 bases, J shed 6 bases, and the junction held 1 base outside the gene matches. Germline V gene sequence: CDR1 DFQATT, CDR2 SNEGSKA (reference sequence). This CDR3 has 12 residues. Here the CDR3 reads CSAGTGDEKLFF. CDR3 bases: TGCAGTGCGGGGACAGGGGATGAAAAACTGTTTTTT.

This chain links TRBV10-3 with TRBJ1-1, with 8 bases lining up with TRBD1. The CDR3 runs 17 residues. From germline, CDR1 is ENHRY and CDR2 SYGVKD. V was pared by 3 bases and J by 5 bases, with 14 bases of the junction left unmatched. CDR3 protein: CAISEWIEDRVTTEAFF. CDR3 sequence (DNA): TGTGCCATCAGTGAATGGATAGAGGACAGGGTGACAACTGAAGCTTTCTTT.

The chain employs TRBV7-2 and TRBJ2-7; 7 positions match TRBD1. The CDR3 is 13 residues long. Germline assignment: CDR1 SGHTA and CDR2 FQGNSA. V dropped 7 bases and J dropped 1; count of bases not matched to a gene: 4. The CDR3 DNA is TGTGCCAGCAATAGACAGGGTTCCTACGAGCAGTACTTC. Translated, it gives CASNRQGSYEQYF.

This chain joins TRBV5-1 and TRBJ1-1; possible D gene TRBD1, 6 bases. Per germline, CDR1 SGHRS and CDR2 YFSETQ. The CDR3 loop spans 13 amino acids. V gave up 0 bases and J gave up 4 bases, with 7 bases separating them. The CDR3 DNA sequence: TGCGCCAGCAGCTTGGGCAGGGGCACTGAAGCTTTCTTT. Residues: CASSLGRGTEAFF.

This clonotype appeared a single time. This sequence joins TRBV6-5 and TRBJ1-6; 9 positions match TRBD1. In germline, CDR1 is MNHEY, CDR2 SVGAGI. This CDR3 has 14 residues. V dropped 7 bases and J dropped 11; count of bases not matched to a gene: 9. The CDR3 region has the DNA TGTGCCAGCACCGAACAGGGGGCAGCGGCACCCCTCCACTTT. This gives the protein CASTEQGAAAPLHF.

This rearrangement joins TRBV6-5 to TRBJ1-1; 9 bases fit TRBD1. The length of the CDR3 is 15 residues. Germline loops: CDR1 MNHEY, CDR2 SVGAGI. J was trimmed by 6 bases and V by 2 bases; bases with no gene match: 7. The CDR3 region is CASSYLPGQGAEAFF. In DNA form, the CDR3 reads TGTGCCAGCAGTTACCTTCCGGGACAGGGCGCTGAAGCTTTCTTT.

This clonotype was seen a handful of times. The rearrangement joins TRBV7-9 to TRBJ2-5; the match to TRBD1 covers 10 bases. The V gene end was trimmed by 1 base and the J gene end by 2 bases; junction bases not matched to a gene: 7. From germline, CDR1 is SEHNR and CDR2 FQNEAQ (reference sequence). The CDR3 spans 17 residues. This chain's CDR3 is CASSLGGQGVQQETQYF. As DNA, the CDR3 is TGTGCCAGCAGCTTAGGAGGACAGGGGGTCCAACAAGAGACCCAGTACTTC.

This clonotype was detected ten times or more. The chain employs TRBV7-2 and TRBJ2-4, with a weak D call TRBD1 (5 bases). The CDR3 totals 16 residues. V lost 0 bases and J lost 0, with 9 bases in between. Germline assignment: CDR1 SGHTA and CDR2 FQGNSA. CDR3 coding DNA: TGTGCCAGCAGCTTAGCGGGGCATTTAGCCAAAAACATTCAGTACTTC. It yields the protein CASSLAGHLAKNIQYF.

This chain joins TRBV20-1 and TRBJ2-7; 15 bases are shared with TRBD2. The CDR3 is 16 residues long. Germline CDR1 is DFQATT and CDR2 is SNEGSKA (reference sequence). With 1 base clipped from V and 5 bases from J, the junction kept 6 bases outside the gene matches. CDR3 in DNA: TGCAGTGCTAGAGTTGGACTAGCGGGAGGGTGGGACGAGCAGTACTTC. As protein: CSARVGLAGGWDEQYF.

As concerns this clonotype: This may be a read error, as it is one base from a much larger clone. This chain links TRBV19 with TRBJ1-1; D not certain. This CDR3 has 14 amino acids. Germline-derived CDR1 and CDR2 are LNHDA and SQIVND (reference sequence). The CDR3 loop reads CASSYALLNTEPFF. CDR3 bases: TGTGCCAGTAGTTATGCTCTTTTGAACACTGAACCTTTCTTT.